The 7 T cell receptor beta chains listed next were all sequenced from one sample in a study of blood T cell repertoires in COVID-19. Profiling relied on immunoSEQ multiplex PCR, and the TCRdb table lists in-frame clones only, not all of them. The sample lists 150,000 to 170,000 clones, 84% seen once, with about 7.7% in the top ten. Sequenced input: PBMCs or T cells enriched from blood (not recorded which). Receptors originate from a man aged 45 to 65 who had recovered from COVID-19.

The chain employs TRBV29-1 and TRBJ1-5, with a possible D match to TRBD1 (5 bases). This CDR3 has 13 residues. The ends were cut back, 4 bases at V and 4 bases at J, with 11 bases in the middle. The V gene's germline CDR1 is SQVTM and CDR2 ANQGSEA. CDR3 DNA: TGCAGCGTTGGGATGGGGGGGAATCAGCCCCAGCATTTT. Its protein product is CSVGMGGNQPQHF.

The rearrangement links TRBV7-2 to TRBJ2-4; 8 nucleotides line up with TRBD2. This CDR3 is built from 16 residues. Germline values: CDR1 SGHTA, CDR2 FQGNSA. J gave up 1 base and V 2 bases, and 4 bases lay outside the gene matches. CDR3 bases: TGTGCCAGCAGCTTATCCGGGGGGGGTGCCAAAAACATTCAGTACTTC. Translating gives CASSLSGGGAKNIQYF.

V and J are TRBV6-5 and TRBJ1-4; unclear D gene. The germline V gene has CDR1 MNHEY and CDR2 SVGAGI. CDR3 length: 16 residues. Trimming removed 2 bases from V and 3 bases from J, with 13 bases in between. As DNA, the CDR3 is TGTGCCAGCAGTTACCTCGGAGGGATAGCTAATGAAAAACTGTTTTTT. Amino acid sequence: CASSYLGGIANEKLFF.

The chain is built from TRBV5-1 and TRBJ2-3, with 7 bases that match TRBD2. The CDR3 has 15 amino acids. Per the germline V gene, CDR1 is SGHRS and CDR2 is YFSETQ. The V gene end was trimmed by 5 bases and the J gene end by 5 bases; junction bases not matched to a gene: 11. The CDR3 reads CASREGTGGQDTQYF. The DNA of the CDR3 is TGCGCCAGCAGGGAGGGTACGGGGGGTCAAGATACGCAGTATTTT. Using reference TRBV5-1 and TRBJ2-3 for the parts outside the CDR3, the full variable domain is KAGVTQTPRYLIKTRGQQVTLSCSPISGHRSVSWYQQTPGQGLQFLFEYFSETQRNKGNFPGRFSGRQFSNSRSEMNVSTLELGDSALYLCASREGTGGQDTQYFGPGTRLTVL.

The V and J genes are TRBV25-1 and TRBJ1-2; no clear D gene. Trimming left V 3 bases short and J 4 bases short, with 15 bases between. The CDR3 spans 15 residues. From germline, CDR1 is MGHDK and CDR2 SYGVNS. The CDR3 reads CASSDPRGDFYGYTF. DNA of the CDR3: TGTGCCAGCAGTGATCCTCGGGGTGATTTCTATGGCTACACCTTC.

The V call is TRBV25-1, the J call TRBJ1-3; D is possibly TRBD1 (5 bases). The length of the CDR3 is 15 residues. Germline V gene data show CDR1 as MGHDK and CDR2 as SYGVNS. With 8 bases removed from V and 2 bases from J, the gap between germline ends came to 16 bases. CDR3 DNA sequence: TGTGCCAGCCTCGACCAGGGAGGTCCTGGAAACACCATATATTTT. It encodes CASLDQGGPGNTIYF.

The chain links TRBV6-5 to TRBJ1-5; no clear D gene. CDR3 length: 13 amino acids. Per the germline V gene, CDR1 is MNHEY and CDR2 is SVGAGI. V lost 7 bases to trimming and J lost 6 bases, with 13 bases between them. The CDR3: CASTLGRGQPQHF. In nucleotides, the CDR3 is TGTGCCAGCACCTTAGGTCGGGGTCAGCCCCAGCATTTT.